One sample yielded the 28 T cell receptor beta chains listed below, sequenced in a study of blood T cell repertoires in COVID-19. TCRdb's table, derived via immunoSEQ multiplex PCR, lists solely in-frame clones and lacks some. The sample holds around 92,000 clones, over 80% seen once. The source material was peripheral blood. These receptors were obtained from a woman aged 80 or over with acute or convalescent COVID-19.

The chain carries TRBV11-3 and TRBJ2-1; D is unresolved. Trimming cost V 0 bases and J 7 bases, with 10 bases left between them. Germline V lookup: CDR1 SGHNT, CDR2 YENEEA. CDR3 length equals 14 residues. The DNA for the CDR3 is TGTGCCAGCAGCTTAGATCCAACATCAAATGAGCAGTTCTTC. It is translated as CASSLDPTSNEQFF.

This clone was detected only once. The CDR3 nucleotides are TGTGCCAGCTCACCCCGGACAGATGAAAAACTGTTTTTT. Protein: CASSPRTDEKLFF. The chain recombines TRBV18 with TRBJ1-4; weak D call: TRBD1 (6 bases). CDR3 length: 13 amino acids. Trimming left V 3 bases short and J 6 bases short, with 8 bases between. CDR1 is KGHSH, CDR2 LQKENI, per germline.

The chain joins TRBV5-4 to TRBJ1-2, with 8 bases aligning to TRBD1. Germline V CDR1 and CDR2: SGHNT, YYREEE (reference sequence). This CDR3 region has 13 residues. V shed 4 bases, J shed 7 bases, and the junction held 6 bases outside the gene matches. The CDR3 reads CASSLDRARGYTF. The DNA for the CDR3 is TGTGCCAGCAGCCTGGACAGGGCACGTGGCTACACCTTC.

The genes are TRBV7-2 and TRBJ2-1, with D possibly TRBD2 on 5 matching bases. Trimming cost V 2 bases and J 0 bases, with 5 bases left between them. This CDR3 region has 14 residues. Germline loops: CDR1 SGHTA, CDR2 FQGNSA. The CDR3 sequence: CASSLSGSYNEQFF. The CDR3 nucleotides read TGTGCCAGCAGCTTAAGCGGCTCCTACAATGAGCAGTTCTTC.

The rearrangement uses TRBV3-1 (or the pseudogene TRBV3-2) and TRBJ2-7; tentative D call: TRBD1 (6 bases). The length of the CDR3 is 15 residues. CDR1 is LGHDT and CDR2 is YNNKEL in the germline V gene (reference sequence). Trimming left V 3 bases short and J 6 bases short, with 18 bases between. CDR3 in amino acids: CASSHQGRARGEQYF. CDR3 nucleotide sequence: TGTGCCAGCAGCCACCAGGGACGGGCCAGGGGCGAGCAGTACTTC.

The chain carries TRBV2 and TRBJ2-1; 9 bases match TRBD2. V lost 8 bases to trimming and J lost 5 bases; unmatched junction nucleotides: 10. Germline CDR1 and CDR2: SNHLY and FYNNEI. CDR3 length equals 15 residues. This CDR3 is CASEYLAGDHNEQFF. The CDR3 DNA is TGTGCCAGCGAATACTTAGCGGGAGACCACAATGAGCAGTTCTTC.

The J gene is TRBJ2-7, the V gene TRBV21-1; TRBD1 is the table's D call and was not checked against the DNA. TRBV21-1 is deemed a pseudogene. The CDR3 contains 15 residues. The CDR3 nucleotides are TGTGCCAGCAGCACCAAGCCAGGGTTCCGAGACGAGCAGTACTTC. This gives the protein CASSTKPGFRDEQYF.

The V call is TRBV5-1, the J call TRBJ1-5; TRBD1 agrees at 8 bases. The V gene's germline CDR1 is SGHRS and CDR2 YFSETQ. The CDR3 consists of 17 residues. V trimming: 3 bases; J trimming: 4 bases; junction bases outside the gene matches: 12. The CDR3 loop reads CASSWQDRAFWNQPQHF. The CDR3, as DNA: TGCGCCAGCAGCTGGCAGGACAGGGCCTTTTGGAATCAGCCCCAGCATTTT.

This clone was seen more than once but under ten times. The chain employs TRBV3-1 (or the pseudogene TRBV3-2) and TRBJ1-1, with D maybe TRBD1 (5 bases). The V and J ends lost 2 bases and 3 bases respectively, with 7 bases between them. This CDR3 is built from 13 residues. Per germline, CDR1 LGHDT and CDR2 YNNKEL (reference sequence). CDR3 bases: TGTGCCAGCAGCCAAATACAGGACACTGAAGCTTTCTTT. The encoded protein is CASSQIQDTEAFF.

The chain links TRBV5-4 to TRBJ2-5; 14 bases align to TRBD2. Germline CDR1 is SGHNT and CDR2 is YYREEE (reference sequence). The CDR3 is 17 amino acids. The J segment lost 5 bases and the V segment lost 4 bases, leaving 10 bases of the junction unmatched. CDR3 protein: CASSQRGTSGRGETQYF. Here the CDR3 DNA reads TGTGCCAGCAGCCAAAGGGGGACTAGCGGGAGAGGGGAGACCCAGTACTTC.

The chain uses TRBV4-1 and TRBJ2-5; TRBD1 agrees at 9 bases. The CDR3 is made up of 16 amino acids. Germline CDR1 is MGHRA and CDR2 is YSYEKL. The J segment lost 5 bases and the V segment lost 2 bases, leaving 9 bases of the junction unmatched. CDR3 amino acids: CASSQYGQGPGETQYF. The CDR3 region has the DNA TGCGCCAGCAGCCAATATGGACAGGGGCCAGGCGAGACCCAGTACTTC.

A note on this clone: The identical CDR3 is also encoded by other nucleotide sequences in the sample. V gene TRBV6-5 combines with J gene TRBJ1-2, with TRBD1 matching over 8 bases. The J segment lost 2 bases and the V segment lost 6 bases, leaving 5 bases of the junction unmatched. CDR1 is MNHEY and CDR2 is SVGAGI in the germline V gene. This CDR3 has 14 amino acids. The chain's CDR3 is CASRRGTGNYGYTF. The CDR3 nucleotides are TGTGCCAGCAGGCGCGGGACAGGCAACTATGGCTACACCTTC.

The gene calls are TRBV24-1 and TRBJ2-1, with D hard to call. This CDR3 has 16 residues. Per germline, CDR1 KGHDR and CDR2 SFDVKD. With 5 bases removed from V and 4 bases from J, the gap between germline ends came to 17 bases. The CDR3 protein is CATSGPETFGYNEQFF. CDR3 sequence (DNA): TGTGCCACCAGTGGTCCTGAGACTTTTGGATACAATGAGCAGTTCTTC.

The chain employs TRBV10-3 and TRBJ1-1; 7 bases line up with TRBD1. Trimming at V came to 6 bases and at J to 1 base, leaving 5 bases not matched to a gene. Germline V gene data show CDR1 as ENHRY and CDR2 as SYGVKD. The CDR3 spans 14 residues. The DNA for the CDR3 is TGTGCCATCAGAATAACAGGGGCGAACACTGAAGCTTTCTTT. It specifies CAIRITGANTEAFF.

The V and J genes are TRBV27 and TRBJ2-5; TRBD2 matches at 10 bases. Germline V gives CDR1 MNHEY, CDR2 SMNVEV (reference sequence). This CDR3 region has 16 residues. Trimming cost V 5 bases and J 5 bases; bases outside gene matches: 11. CDR3 sequence reads: CASSKTGNSGRETQYF. The CDR3 coding sequence is TGTGCCAGCAGTAAGACAGGGAATAGCGGGAGGGAGACCCAGTACTTC.

In its sample, this clone was seen many times. This chain links TRBV6-5 with TRBJ2-7; 10 positions match TRBD1. Germline CDR1 MNHEY, CDR2 SVGAGI. This CDR3 is 14 amino acids long. V lost 6 bases to trimming and J lost 3 bases; unmatched junction nucleotides: 5. Here the CDR3 reads CASRTGTGVYEQYF. The CDR3 DNA is TGTGCCAGCAGGACCGGGACAGGGGTCTACGAGCAGTACTTC.

Comment on this clone: A much larger clone lies one base from this, so it may be a read error. The genes are TRBV7-2 and TRBJ2-7; 9 bases agree with TRBD1. The CDR3 runs to 14 residues. Germline V CDR1 and CDR2: SGHTA, FQGNSA. CDR3 amino acids: CASNLETGGYEQYF. CDR3 sequence (DNA): TGTGCCAGCAACTTAGAGACAGGGGGCTACGAGCAGTACTTC.

The V call is TRBV24-1, the J call TRBJ2-7, with TRBD2 matching 9 bases. The germline CDR1 and CDR2 sequences are KGHDR and SFDVKD. The CDR3 contains 16 residues. Germline trimming cut 6 bases from V and 3 bases from J; bases unmatched to any gene: 11. The CDR3 reads CATSSGGRATGYEQYF. Here the CDR3 DNA reads TGTGCCACCAGTAGCGGCGGGAGGGCCACGGGCTACGAGCAGTACTTC.

The chain joins TRBV12-5 to TRBJ2-1; TRBD2 matches at 8 bases. CDR1 LGHNT and CDR2 FRNRAP come from the germline V gene. The CDR3 covers 17 residues. The junction had 15 bases not matched to a gene; V was cut back by 2 bases and J by 9 bases. The CDR3 sequence is CASGLPNLGTRVGEQFF. The DNA for the CDR3 is TGTGCTAGTGGTTTGCCAAATTTGGGGACTAGAGTGGGTGAGCAGTTCTTC.

The CDR3 protein is CSVAGTGSFETQYF. CDR3 sequence (DNA): TGCAGCGTCGCCGGGACAGGGTCCTTCGAGACCCAGTACTTC. The chain couples TRBV29-1 to TRBJ2-5, with 9 bases identical to TRBD1. The CDR3 is 14 amino acids. Germline V gene sequence: CDR1 SQVTM, CDR2 ANQGSEA. J was trimmed by 5 bases and V by 6 bases; bases with no gene match: 10.

The chain recombines TRBV2 with TRBJ1-6; D not certain. V lost 7 bases to trimming and J lost 2 bases, with 12 bases between them. This CDR3 has 15 amino acids. CDR1 and CDR2 from the germline V gene are SNHLY and FYNNEI. The CDR3 sequence: CASTMGGPYNSPLHF. The CDR3 region has the DNA TGTGCCAGCACGATGGGAGGGCCCTATAATTCACCCCTCCACTTT.

The V gene is TRBV18, the J gene TRBJ1-2; weak D call: TRBD1 (5 bases). The CDR3 loop spans 14 amino acids. The ends were cut back, 3 bases at V and 2 bases at J, with 10 bases in the middle. Germline V gives CDR1 KGHSH, CDR2 LQKENI. The CDR3 protein is CASSPGQDNYGYTF. The CDR3 bases are TGTGCCAGCTCACCGGGGCAGGACAACTATGGCTACACCTTC.

J is TRBJ1-2 and V is TRBV6-1; D uncertain. Trimming cost V 0 bases and J 8 bases, with 10 bases left between them. The CDR3 spans 13 residues. Germline CDR1 is MNHNS and CDR2 is SASEGT. The CDR3 sequence is CASSEARVSGYTF. In nucleotides, the CDR3 is TGTGCCAGCAGTGAAGCGAGGGTGTCGGGCTACACCTTC.

The CDR3 DNA sequence: TGTGCCACCAGTGATTCTCTTCTAGCGGGAGGGCCGGATACGCAGTATTTT. Protein product: CATSDSLLAGGPDTQYF. The gene calls are TRBV24-1 and TRBJ2-3, with 12 nucleotides matching TRBD2. This CDR3 is 17 amino acids long. V lost 2 bases, J lost 6 bases, and 8 bases stayed unmatched. Germline V gene sequence: CDR1 KGHDR, CDR2 SFDVKD.

The chain is built from TRBV19 and TRBJ2-3; 9 bases are shared with TRBD1. With 6 bases clipped from V and 5 bases from J, the junction kept 6 bases outside the gene matches. The CDR3 sequence is 14 residues long. CDR1 and CDR2 (germline): LNHDA, SQIVND (reference sequence). The CDR3 nucleotides are TGTGCCAGTAGCCCGGGACAGGGTGAAGATACGCAGTATTTT. Its translation: CASSPGQGEDTQYF. The whole variable domain, remainder taken from reference TRBV19 and TRBJ2-3, is DGGITQSPKYLFRKEGQNVTLSCEQNLNHDAMYWYRQDPGQGLRLIYYSQIVNDFQKGDIAEGYSVSREKKESFPLTVTSAQKNPTAFYLCASSPGQGEDTQYFGPGTRLTVL.

The chain employs TRBV19 and TRBJ1-3; the D gene is possibly TRBD1 (6 bases). V lost 7 bases to trimming and J lost 4 bases, with 14 bases between them. This CDR3 comprises 14 residues. Per the germline V gene, CDR1 is LNHDA and CDR2 is SQIVND (reference sequence). CDR3 region: CASTQGGLGNTIYF. The DNA for the CDR3 is TGTGCCAGTACACAGGGCGGATTGGGAAACACCATATATTTT.

The CDR3 DNA follows: TGTGCCAGCAGCTTAGGTCTAGCGGGAGTTGAGACCCAGTACTTC. Translating gives CASSLGLAGVETQYF. The genes are TRBV7-9 and TRBJ2-5, with 10 bases matching TRBD2. The ends lost 1 base at V and 5 bases at J; junction bases unmatched: 4. Germline V CDR1 and CDR2: SEHNR, FQNEAQ (reference sequence). This CDR3 has 15 amino acids.

The chain is built from TRBV3-1 (or the pseudogene TRBV3-2) and TRBJ1-2, with TRBD1 as a possible D gene (5 bases). The V gene's germline CDR1 is LGHDT and CDR2 YNNKEL (reference sequence). This CDR3 has 15 amino acids. V was clipped by 0 bases and J by 2 bases, with 10 bases between them. The CDR3 spells CASSQESSGNYGYTF. DNA for the CDR3: TGTGCCAGCAGCCAAGAATCGTCAGGGAACTATGGCTACACCTTC.